This T cell receptor beta chain was found in a study of T-cell reconstitution after alpha-beta-depleted transplantation in children. A TCRbeta library incorporating unique molecular identifiers was prepared. MiXCR, run by TCRdb on the PCR reads, gives a single entry per CDR3 protein. Found here are some 200,000 distinct CDR3 sequences, about a tenth of them singletons; the top ten hold approximately 5.9%. This clonotype was observed at least ten times. The sample consisted of PBMCs from the stem cell graft donor, taken from the stem cell graft. The sequence was obtained from a human donor who donated a stem cell graft to a child with acute lymphoblastic leukemia.

As DNA, the CDR3 is TGTGCCAGCATCCCCGCGACAGCAAAACTGTTTTTT. This encodes CASIPATAKLFF. This chain connects TRBV21-1 to TRBJ1-4; the table's D call TRBD1 went unverified against the DNA. TRBV21-1 is shown as a pseudogene. CDR3 length equals 12 residues.